This TCR beta chain was sequenced in a study of cytomegalovirus exposure and HLA in healthy donors. Primers for the PCR totalled 60 Vbeta and 13 Jbeta. Libraries were prepared by immunoSEQ multiplex PCR; TCRdb keeps only in-frame clonotypes and omits some of them. The table records around 76,000 clones, roughly 70% of them present only once. The V end lost 9 bases, the J end lost 0 bases, and 6 bases lay between the germline ends. The CDR3 consists of 13 residues. Germline CDR1 and CDR2: SNHLY and FYNNEI. The chain joins TRBV2 to TRBJ2-6; perhaps TRBD1 as D (6 bases). This TCR was sampled from a woman aged 45-59 years in good health and CMV-seropositive. Sequencing was carried out using PBMCs. Here the CDR3 DNA reads TGTGCCAGGGACAGCTCTGGGGCCAACGTCCTGACTTTC. Its protein product is CARDSSGANVLTF.